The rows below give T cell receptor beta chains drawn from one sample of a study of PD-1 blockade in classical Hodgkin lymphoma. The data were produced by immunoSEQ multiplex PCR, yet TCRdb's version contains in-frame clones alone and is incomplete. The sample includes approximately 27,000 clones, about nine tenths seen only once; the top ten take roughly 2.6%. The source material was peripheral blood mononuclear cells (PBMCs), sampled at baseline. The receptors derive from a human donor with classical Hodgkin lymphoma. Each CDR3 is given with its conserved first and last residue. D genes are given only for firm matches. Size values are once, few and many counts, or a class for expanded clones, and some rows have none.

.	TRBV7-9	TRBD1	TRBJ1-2	CASSSLDRGLKYGYTF	TGTGCCAGCAGCTCTCTGGACAGGGGGCTAAAATATGGCTACACCTTC
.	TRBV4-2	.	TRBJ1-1	CASSQSYVSGTEAFF	TGTGCCAGCAGCCAATCCTACGTTTCGGGGACTGAAGCTTTCTTT
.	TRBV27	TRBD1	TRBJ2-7	CASAIADRGIHEQYF	TGTGCCAGCGCTATTGCAGACAGGGGCATCCACGAGCAGTACTTC
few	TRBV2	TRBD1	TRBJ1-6	CASRGGTGGHSPLHF	TGTGCCAGCAGGGGAGGGACAGGGGGCCATTCACCCCTCCACTTT
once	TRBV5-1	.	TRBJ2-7	CASRLPGGAKNEQYF	TGCGCCAGCAGACTTCCTGGGGGGGCGAAAAACGAGCAGTACTTC
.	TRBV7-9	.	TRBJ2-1	CASSLEGYHNEQFF	TGTGCCAGCAGCTTAGAAGGGTATCACAATGAGCAGTTCTTC
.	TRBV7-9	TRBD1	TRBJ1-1	CASSSQGGTEAFF	TGTGCCAGCAGCTCGCAGGGGGGTACTGAAGCTTTCTTT
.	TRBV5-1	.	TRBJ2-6	CASSFMGAGANVLTF	TGCGCCAGCAGCTTTATGGGGGCCGGGGCCAACGTCCTGACTTTC
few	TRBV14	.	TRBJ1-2	CASSLSGEGNYGYTF	TGTGCCAGCAGCCTAAGCGGGGAGGGGAACTATGGCTACACCTTC
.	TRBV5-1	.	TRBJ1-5	CASSLEQGDQPQHF	TGCGCCAGCAGCTTGGAACAGGGCGATCAGCCCCAGCATTTT
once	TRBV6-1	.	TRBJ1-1	CASTRQPNTEAFF	TGTGCCAGCACGCGGCAGCCGAACACTGAAGCTTTCTTT
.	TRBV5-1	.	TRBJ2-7	CASSLVGVNEQYF	TGCGCCAGCAGCTTGGTAGGGGTTAACGAGCAGTACTTC
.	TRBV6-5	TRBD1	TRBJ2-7	CASTKARDSPYEQYF	TGTGCCAGCACCAAAGCCCGGGACAGCCCCTACGAGCAGTACTTC
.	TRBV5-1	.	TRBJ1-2	CASSLGADYGYTF	TGCGCCAGCAGCTTGGGGGCAGACTATGGCTACACCTTC
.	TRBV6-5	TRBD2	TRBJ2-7	CASGSGGAHEQYF	TGTGCCAGCGGTAGCGGGGGGGCTCACGAGCAGTACTTC
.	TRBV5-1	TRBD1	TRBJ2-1	CASSQTGELSYNEQFF	TGCGCCAGCAGCCAAACAGGGGAATTGTCCTACAATGAGCAGTTCTTC
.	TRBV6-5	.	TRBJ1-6	CASSYHESYNSPLHF	TGTGCCAGCAGTTACCACGAATCCTATAATTCACCCCTCCACTTT
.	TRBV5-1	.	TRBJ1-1	CASSLKGEEAEAFF	TGCGCCAGCAGCTTGAAAGGGGAGGAGGCTGAAGCTTTCTTT
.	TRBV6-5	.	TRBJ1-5	CASSYSGGNQPQHF	TGTGCCAGCAGTTACTCAGGGGGCAATCAGCCCCAGCATTTT
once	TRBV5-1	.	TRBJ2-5	CASSLVGIQETQYF	TGCGCCAGCAGCTTGGTGGGGATCCAAGAGACCCAGTACTTC
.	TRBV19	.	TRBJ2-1	CASSVRSNEQFF	TGTGCCAGTAGTGTCAGGAGCAATGAGCAGTTCTTC
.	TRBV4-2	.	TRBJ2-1	CASSQDWADYINEQFF	TGTGCCAGCAGCCAAGATTGGGCGGACTACATCAATGAGCAGTTCTTC
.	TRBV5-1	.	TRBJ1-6	CASSLDRGYNSPLHF	TGCGCCAGCAGCTTGGACAGAGGATATAATTCACCCCTCCACTTT
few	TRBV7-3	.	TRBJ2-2	CASRTTSANTGELFF	TGTGCCAGCAGGACGACTAGTGCGAACACCGGGGAGCTGTTTTTT
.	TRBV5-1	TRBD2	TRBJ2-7	CASRLAPSGGNYEQYF	TGCGCCAGCAGGTTGGCACCTAGCGGGGGGAATTACGAGCAGTACTTC
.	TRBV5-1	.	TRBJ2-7	CASSGGQNEQYF	TGCGCCAGCAGCGGAGGACAGAACGAGCAGTACTTC
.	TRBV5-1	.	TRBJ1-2	CASSLNTGSGYTF	TGCGCCAGCAGCTTAAATACAGGGTCCGGCTACACCTTC
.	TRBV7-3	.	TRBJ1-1	CASSSQKNTEAFF	TGTGCCAGCAGCTCCCAGAAAAACACTGAAGCTTTCTTT